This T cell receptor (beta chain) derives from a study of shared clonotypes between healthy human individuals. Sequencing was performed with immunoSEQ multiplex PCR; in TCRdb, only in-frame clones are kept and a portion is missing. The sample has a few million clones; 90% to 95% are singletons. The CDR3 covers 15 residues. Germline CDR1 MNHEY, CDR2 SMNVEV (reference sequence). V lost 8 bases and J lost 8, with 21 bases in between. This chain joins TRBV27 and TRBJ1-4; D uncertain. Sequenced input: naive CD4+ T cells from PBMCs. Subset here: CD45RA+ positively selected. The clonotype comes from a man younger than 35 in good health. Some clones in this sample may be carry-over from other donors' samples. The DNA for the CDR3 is TGTGCCAGCCGTACTTTCTCCCCCGGGGTCGAAAAACTGTTTTTT. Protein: CASRTFSPGVEKLFF. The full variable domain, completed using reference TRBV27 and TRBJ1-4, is EAQVTQNPRYLITVTGKKLTVTCSQNMNHEYMSWYRQDPGLGLRQIYYSMNVEVTDKGDVPEGYKVSRKEKRNFPLILESPSPNQTSLYFCASRTFSPGVEKLFFGSGTQLSVL.